This entry lists 18 T cell receptor beta chains sequenced from one sample in a study of identical twins. TCRdb called the 5' RACE reads again in MiXCR, with one record for every CDR3 protein. The sample lists 310,000 or so distinct CDR3 sequences; 7.5% to 9.5% were seen once. The sample was also reused in another study, on yellow fever vaccine responses in identical twins.

The source material was CD8+ T cells sorted from blood. The receptors derive from a woman younger than 30 in good health.

This clonotype was counted at least ten times. Written as DNA, the CDR3 is TGTGCCAGCAGTTTAAACAGGGCCCACGAGCAGTACTTC. Protein product: CASSLNRAHEQYF. The chain combines TRBV27 with TRBJ2-7; possible D gene TRBD1, 6 bases. V dropped 2 bases and J dropped 5 bases, with 10 bases sitting between them. CDR1 and CDR2 (germline): MNHEY, SMNVEV (reference sequence). The CDR3 consists of 13 residues.

Regarding this clonotype: A much larger clone sits a single nucleotide away, making a read error possible. The genes are TRBV24-1 and TRBJ2-2, with D maybe TRBD1 (6 bases). Trimming cost V 8 bases and J 4 bases, with 10 bases left between them. There are 13 residues in the CDR3. The germline V gene encodes CDR1 KGHDR and CDR2 SFDVKD. CDR3 sequence: CATMYRVTGELFF. The CDR3 DNA reads as TGTGCCACCATGTACAGGGTCACCGGGGAGCTGTTTTTT.

The table lists this clonotype with many counts. The chain combines TRBV13 with TRBJ2-5; 13 bases fit TRBD2. This CDR3 has 16 residues. With 4 bases clipped from V and 5 bases from J, the junction kept 7 bases outside the gene matches. Looked up from germline, CDR1 is PRHDT and CDR2 is FYEKMQ (reference sequence). CDR3 residues: CASSSLAGGPWETQYF. The CDR3 region has the DNA TGTGCCAGCAGCTCACTAGCGGGGGGGCCGTGGGAGACCCAGTACTTC. The full variable domain, in which reference TRBV13 and TRBJ2-5 provide the parts outside the CDR3, is AAGVIQSPRHLIKEKRETATLKCYPIPRHDTVYWYQQGPGQDPQFLISFYEKMQSDKGSIPDRFSAQQFSDYHSELNMSSLELGDSALYFCASSSLAGGPWETQYFGPGTRLLVL.

The rearrangement links TRBV7-2 to TRBJ2-3; 7 positions agree with TRBD2. The CDR3 covers 16 residues. Looked up from germline, CDR1 is SGHTA and CDR2 is FQGNSA. V lost 3 bases to trimming and J lost 4 bases; unmatched junction nucleotides: 10. The CDR3 DNA sequence: TGTGCCAGCAGCTTGCTGACTAGCCTGAGGGCAGATACGCAGTATTTT. Protein sequence: CASSLLTSLRADTQYF.

This clonotype was counted ten times or more. V usage is TRBV4-3 and J usage is TRBJ2-7; D possibly corresponds to TRBD2 (5 bases). The germline V gene has CDR1 LGHNA and CDR2 YSLEER. The V end was cut by 0 bases, the J end by 2 bases, with 11 bases between. The CDR3 is made up of 15 amino acids. CDR3 in amino acids: CASSQDDFSAYEQYF. The CDR3 coding sequence is TGCGCCAGCAGCCAAGATGACTTTAGCGCCTACGAGCAGTACTTC.

This clonotype was counted between two and nine times. V usage is TRBV9 and J usage is TRBJ2-7, with TRBD1 identical over 12 bases. After removal of 2 bases from V and 6 bases from J, the junction contained 9 bases not matched to a gene. Germline assignment: CDR1 SGDLS and CDR2 YYNGEE. CDR3 size: 16 residues. This CDR3 reads CASSVRMGGQGAEQYF. In nucleotides, the CDR3 is TGTGCCAGCAGCGTCCGGATGGGGGGACAGGGGGCCGAGCAGTACTTC.

This clonotype was seen a few times. This chain connects TRBV14 to TRBJ2-3, with unresolved D. Germline CDR1 reads SGHDN; CDR2 reads FVKESK. The CDR3 length is 13 residues. Trimming removed 5 bases from V and 2 bases from J, with 8 bases in between. The CDR3 sequence: CASSSDLTDTQYF. The DNA of the CDR3 is TGTGCCAGCAGCTCCGATCTCACAGATACGCAGTATTTT.

This clonotype was counted many times. The rearrangement joins TRBV27 to TRBJ2-7; D is perhaps TRBD1 (7 bases). The CDR3 covers 14 residues. The germline V gene encodes CDR1 MNHEY and CDR2 SMNVEV (reference sequence). The V and J ends lost 5 bases and 2 bases respectively, with 13 bases between them. The CDR3 nucleotides read TGTGCCAGCAGTCCGCGCGGGACAGCCTACGAGCAGTACTTC. Its protein product is CASSPRGTAYEQYF.

The rearrangement joins TRBV5-1 to TRBJ2-5; 12 bases align to TRBD2. V shed 3 bases and J 2 bases; nucleotides not matched to a gene: 5. Germline-derived CDR1 and CDR2 are SGHRS and YFSETQ. CDR3 length: 16 amino acids. The CDR3 spells CASSSGLAGWQETQYF. CDR3 sequence (DNA): TGCGCCAGCAGCTCCGGACTAGCGGGATGGCAAGAGACCCAGTACTTC.

This clonotype was seen only a few times. The chain links TRBV28 to TRBJ2-1, with 8 bases aligning to TRBD1. The trim removed 5 bases at V and 7 bases at J, leaving 13 bases unmatched. The CDR3 is made up of 16 amino acids. CDR1 and CDR2 (germline): MDHEN, SYDVKM. This CDR3 is CASSLRRTGMLNEQFF. CDR3 coding DNA: TGTGCCAGCAGTCTACGACGGACAGGGATGTTGAATGAGCAGTTCTTC.

There are many counts of this clonotype. This chain joins TRBV12-3 or TRBV12-4 and TRBJ2-3, with TRBD2 matching 11 bases. With V trimmed by 1 base and J by 5 bases, 8 bases remained unmatched. The CDR3 length is 17 residues. CDR3 loop: CASSLVVLAGGKDTQYF. CDR3 sequence (DNA): TGTGCCAGCAGTTTAGTGGTCCTAGCGGGAGGTAAAGATACGCAGTATTTT.

This clonotype showed up many times. The V call is TRBV5-6, the J call TRBJ2-1; D is undetermined. V lost 3 bases and J lost 9, with 13 bases in between. The CDR3 has 13 residues. Germline V lookup: CDR1 SGHDT, CDR2 YYEEEE. The CDR3: CASSSPLKGEQFF. The CDR3, as DNA: TGTGCCAGCAGCTCCCCACTGAAGGGTGAGCAGTTCTTC. Together with reference TRBV5-6 and TRBJ2-1, the CDR3 gives the full variable domain: DAGVTQSPTHLIKTRGQQVTLRCSPKSGHDTVSWYQQALGQGPQFIFQYYEEEERQRGNFPDRFSGHQFPNYSSELNVNALLLGDSALYLCASSSPLKGEQFFGPGTRLTVL.

In its sample, this clonotype was seen many times. This sequence joins TRBV6-5 and TRBJ2-7; D unresolved. V shed 2 bases and J shed 0 bases, with 5 bases lying between them. Germline CDR1 reads MNHEY; CDR2 reads SVGAGI. The CDR3 consists of 13 residues. The CDR3 bases are TGTGCCAGCAGTTACCTAAGCTCCTACGAGCAGTACTTC. It encodes CASSYLSSYEQYF.

This clonotype was counted ten times or more. The CDR3 loop reads CASSLRGVDTEAFF. The CDR3 DNA reads as TGTGCCAGCAGCCTCAGGGGTGTGGACACTGAAGCTTTCTTT. The chain recombines TRBV14 with TRBJ1-1, with D possibly TRBD1 on 6 matching bases. The CDR3 totals 14 residues. V was trimmed by 4 bases and J by 3 bases, leaving 12 bases between them. The germline gives CDR1 SGHDN, CDR2 FVKESK.

This clonotype was counted at least ten times. CDR3 loop: CASSQVPRAGVSEQFF. DNA for the CDR3: TGCGCCAGCAGCCAAGTCCCGCGTGCGGGGGTCAGTGAGCAGTTCTTC. The J gene is TRBJ2-1, the V gene TRBV4-1; TRBD2 matches at 7 bases. This CDR3 contains 16 residues. The trim removed 1 base at V and 9 bases at J, leaving 12 bases unmatched. The V gene's germline CDR1 is MGHRA and CDR2 YSYEKL.

For this clonotype: The conserved phenylalanine or tryptophan normally closing the CDR3 is absent here, so this likely arose from a read error. The chain combines TRBV20-1 with TRBJ2-3, with D possibly matching TRBD2 (6 bases). This CDR3 has 15 residues. The ends were cut back, 7 bases at V and 2 bases at J, with 19 bases in the middle. Looked up from germline, CDR1 is DFQATT and CDR2 is SNEGSKA (reference sequence). CDR3 nucleotides: TGCAGTGGCCAAGGAGGGGCTTCAACCACAGATACGCAGTATTTG. Its protein product is CSGQGGASTTDTQYL.

This clonotype was found a few times. This sequence joins TRBV7-9 and TRBJ1-4, with D possibly matching TRBD1 (6 bases). The CDR3 is made up of 16 amino acids. Germline V gene sequence: CDR1 SEHNR, CDR2 FQNEAQ (reference sequence). The V gene lost 4 bases and the J gene lost 3 bases, with 15 bases spanning the gap. In DNA form, the CDR3 reads TGTGCCAGCAGCTCCAAGGACAGCTTCCCTAATGAAAAACTGTTTTTT. Amino acid sequence: CASSSKDSFPNEKLFF. Looking up the rest from reference TRBV7-9 and TRBJ1-4 gives the full variable domain: DTGVSQNPRHKITKRGQNVTFRCDPISEHNRLYWYRQTLGQGPEFLTYFQNEAQLEKSRLLSDRFSAERPKGSFSTLEIQRTEQGDSAMYLCASSSKDSFPNEKLFFGSGTQLSVL.

This clonotype was counted only a few times. The rearrangement joins TRBV10-3 to TRBJ2-1; 15 bases map to TRBD2. Germline loops: CDR1 ENHRY, CDR2 SYGVKD. V lost 4 bases, J lost 6 bases, and 4 bases stayed unmatched. This CDR3 comprises 16 residues. CDR3 residues: CAISGTSGGETNEQFF. In DNA, the CDR3 is TGTGCCATCAGTGGGACTAGCGGGGGGGAAACCAATGAGCAGTTCTTC.